This T cell receptor (beta chain) appears in the sequencing data of a study of spatial heterogeneity in lung cancer. Study results and limitations: Tumors with more nonsynonymous mutations had more expanded intratumoral alpha and beta TCRs. Counts for ubiquitous and regional expanded TCRs went along with ubiquitous and regional nonsynonymous mutations, respectively.

Ten or more counts support this clonotype. Antigen: not known. Time point given: sample taken at primary tumor resection. Samples were obtained from around 72 donors, all untreated early-stage non-small cell lung cancer patients. Tumor, nontumor lung or frozen PBMC supplied whole RNA, sequenced without sorting. The CDR3 has 15 amino acids. Germline assignment: CDR1 MNHNS and CDR2 SASEGT. V shed 1 base, J shed 2 bases, and the junction held 4 bases outside the gene matches. One entry per CDR3 protein results from TCRdb running MiXCR on the 5' RACE reads. Of 15,000 or so distinct CDR3 sequences in the sample, approximately 4.5% are singletons; the top ten hold 15% to 20%.

The rearrangement uses TRBV6-1 and TRBJ2-7; TRBD1 matches 8 bases. The sequenced sample was lung tumor tissue, obtained at surgery. This TCR was recovered from a female donor with early-stage non-small cell lung cancer. The CDR3 region is CASSEVAGGPYEQYF. Here the CDR3 DNA reads TGTGCCAGCAGTGAAGTGGCAGGGGGCCCCTACGAGCAGTACTTC.